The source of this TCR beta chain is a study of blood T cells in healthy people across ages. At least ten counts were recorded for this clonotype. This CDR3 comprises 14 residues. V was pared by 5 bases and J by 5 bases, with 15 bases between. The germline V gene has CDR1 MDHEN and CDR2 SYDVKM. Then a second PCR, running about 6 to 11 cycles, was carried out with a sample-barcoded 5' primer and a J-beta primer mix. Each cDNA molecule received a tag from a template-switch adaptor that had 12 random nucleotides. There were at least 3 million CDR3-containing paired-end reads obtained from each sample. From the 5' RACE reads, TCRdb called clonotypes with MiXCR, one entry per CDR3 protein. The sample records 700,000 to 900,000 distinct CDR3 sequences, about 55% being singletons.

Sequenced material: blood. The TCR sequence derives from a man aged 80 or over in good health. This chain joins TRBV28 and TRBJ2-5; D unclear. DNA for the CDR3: TGTGCCAGCAGTACTCCCCAGGTGGTGGAGACCCAGTACTTC. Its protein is CASSTPQVVETQYF.